The 18 T cell receptor beta chains given below trace back to one sample, sequenced in a study of blood T cell repertoires in COVID-19. Only in-frame clones appear in the TCRdb table, and some are missing; sequencing was by immunoSEQ multiplex PCR. The data contain about 670,000 clones, 75% to 90% of them singletons. The sequenced sample was peripheral blood. These receptor sequences come from a woman aged 18-29 years with acute or convalescent COVID-19.

V usage is TRBV18 and J usage is TRBJ2-7; 9 bases fit TRBD1. V shed 2 bases, J shed 0 bases, and the junction held 5 bases outside the gene matches. Germline loops: CDR1 KGHSH, CDR2 LQKENI. This CDR3 contains 16 residues. In DNA, the CDR3 is TGTGCCAGCTCACCAAGGGGGACAGGGAGCTCCTACGAGCAGTACTTC. It codes for CASSPRGTGSSYEQYF.

The V call is TRBV6-4, the J call TRBJ2-7; 9 bases fit TRBD1. Per the germline V gene, CDR1 is MRHNA and CDR2 is SNTAGT. The length of the CDR3 is 13 residues. With 10 bases clipped from V and 5 bases from J, the junction kept 9 bases outside the gene matches. CDR3 region: CATRTGEVNEQYF. In nucleotides, the CDR3 is TGTGCCACTCGGACAGGGGAGGTCAACGAGCAGTACTTC.

The chain has TRBV5-1 and TRBJ2-7; TRBD1 is a possible D gene (6 bases). Germline CDR1 reads SGHRS; CDR2 reads YFSETQ. V was pared by 3 bases and J by 0 bases, with 13 bases between. There are 15 residues in the CDR3. The CDR3 reads CASSSGHDFSYEQYF. The CDR3 nucleotides read TGCGCCAGCAGCTCGGGACACGACTTCTCCTACGAGCAGTACTTC.

V gene TRBV24-1 combines with J gene TRBJ1-2; 12 nucleotides agree with TRBD1. The CDR3 loop spans 12 amino acids. Germline CDR1 is KGHDR and CDR2 is SFDVKD. V gave up 10 bases and J gave up 7 bases; unmatched junction bases: 3. The CDR3 DNA follows: TGTGCCACAGGGGACAGGGGGCTTGGCTACACCTTC. Protein: CATGDRGLGYTF.

This chain uses TRBV19 with TRBJ1-5, with unresolved D. V lost 3 bases to trimming and J lost 11 bases, with 14 bases between them. This CDR3 is built from 13 residues. Germline lookup yields CDR1 LNHDA and CDR2 SQIVND (reference sequence). The CDR3 spells CASSISRGLSQHF. CDR3 nucleotide sequence: TGTGCCAGTAGTATCTCTCGGGGTTTGTCCCAGCATTTT.

The chain uses TRBV6-5 and TRBJ2-1; D is unresolved. The V end was cut by 6 bases, the J end by 6 bases, with 6 bases between. CDR3 size: 11 residues. Looked up from germline, CDR1 is MNHEY and CDR2 is SVGAGI. The CDR3 spells CASRIGNEQFF. For the CDR3, the DNA is TGTGCCAGCAGAATCGGCAATGAGCAGTTCTTC.

The genes are TRBV5-4 and TRBJ2-3, with TRBD2 identical over 13 bases. V lost 5 bases to trimming and J lost 1 base; unmatched junction nucleotides: 4. The germline V gene encodes CDR1 SGHNT and CDR2 YYREEE (reference sequence). The CDR3 has 16 residues. The CDR3 nucleotides read TGTGCCAGCAGACTAGCGGGGGGGCGTGGCACAGATACGCAGTATTTT. Translation gives CASRLAGGRGTDTQYF.

The V and J genes are TRBV7-2 and TRBJ1-2; TRBD1 is a possible D gene (6 bases). Germline-derived CDR1 and CDR2 are SGHTA and FQGNSA. Trimming took off 2 bases at V and 9 bases at J, with 16 bases between the two ends. This CDR3 contains 14 residues. The CDR3 reads CASSLRSDSRSYTF. Written as DNA, the CDR3 is TGTGCCAGCAGCTTAAGGTCGGACAGCCGAAGCTACACCTTC.

With regard to this clone: The sample carries other DNA sequences with the same CDR3. The chain has TRBV6-5 and TRBJ1-1; D not certain. V lost 4 bases and J lost 4, with 10 bases in between. The V gene's germline CDR1 is MNHEY and CDR2 SVGAGI. This CDR3 spans 13 amino acids. The chain's CDR3 is CASSSRGRTEAFF. The CDR3 DNA reads TGTGCCAGCAGTTCCCGCGGGCGCACTGAAGCTTTCTTT.

The chain employs TRBV27 and TRBJ2-1; 16 nucleotides align to TRBD2. The CDR3 has 19 amino acids. The germline V gene has CDR1 MNHEY and CDR2 SMNVEV (reference sequence). Unmatched junction bases numbered 14, after V lost 6 bases and J lost 6 bases. The CDR3 DNA sequence: TGTGCCAGCAGAGAAATGGGACTAGCGGGGGGGCCTTTAAGCAATGAGCAGTTCTTC. This encodes CASREMGLAGGPLSNEQFF.

The chain carries TRBV30 and TRBJ1-2; D perhaps matches TRBD1 (6 bases). Germline CDR1 reads GTSNPN; CDR2 reads SVGIG (reference sequence). The CDR3 extends over 14 amino acids. Trimming left V 4 bases short and J 3 bases short, with 15 bases between. CDR3: CAWTQGGYDYGYTF. CDR3 bases: TGTGCCTGGACCCAAGGGGGTTATGACTATGGCTACACCTTC.

This clone showed up just a few times. The chain couples TRBV12-3 or TRBV12-4 to TRBJ2-7; 7 nucleotides align to TRBD1. CDR3 length: 12 amino acids. With 10 bases clipped from V and 2 bases from J, the junction kept 5 bases outside the gene matches. CDR3 region: CATGDSPYEQYF. CDR3 DNA: TGTGCCACCGGGGACAGTCCCTACGAGCAGTACTTC.

This chain uses TRBV3-1 (or the pseudogene TRBV3-2) with TRBJ2-2, with TRBD1 matching 8 bases. Trimming cost V 2 bases and J 5 bases; bases outside gene matches: 19. From germline, CDR1 is LGHDT and CDR2 YNNKEL (reference sequence). The CDR3 is 20 residues long. The CDR3, as DNA: TGTGCCAGCAGCCAAATGCTGAGCATTTTCGACAGGGGTGGGACCGGGGAGCTGTTTTTT. Protein sequence: CASSQMLSIFDRGGTGELFF.

The V and J genes are TRBV6-2 or TRBV6-3 and TRBJ2-7; 8 bases match TRBD1. The J segment lost 5 bases and the V segment lost 5 bases, leaving 8 bases of the junction unmatched. CDR1 is MNHEY, CDR2 SVGEGT, per germline. CDR3 length: 14 residues. The CDR3 DNA is TGTGCCAGCAGTAAGACAGGGGACGGGAACGAGCAGTACTTC. This gives the protein CASSKTGDGNEQYF.

The chain is built from TRBV2 and TRBJ1-5; D remains ambiguous. Germline V gene data show CDR1 as SNHLY and CDR2 as FYNNEI. Trimming removed 5 bases at V and 6 bases at J, with 17 bases between. This CDR3 comprises 15 residues. CDR3 bases: TGTGCCAGCAGTTCAAATAACATGATCGCTCAGCCCCAGCATTTT. This translates into CASSSNNMIAQPQHF.

V is TRBV6-1 and J is TRBJ1-5; the match to TRBD1 covers 7 bases. Germline-derived CDR1 and CDR2 are MNHNS and SASEGT. The CDR3 covers 14 residues. V gave up 3 bases and J gave up 7 bases; unmatched junction bases: 6. The CDR3: CASSELGGRQPQHF. The CDR3 region has the DNA TGTGCCAGCAGTGAGCTAGGGGGCCGGCAGCCCCAGCATTTT.

The chain recombines TRBV3-1 (or the pseudogene TRBV3-2) with TRBJ1-6; 10 bases fit TRBD1. Germline V lookup: CDR1 LGHDT, CDR2 YNNKEL (reference sequence). The length of the CDR3 is 15 residues. Trimming removed 7 bases from V and 7 bases from J; junction bases left unmatched: 7. The CDR3 here is CASTRQGARNSPLHF. The CDR3 nucleotides read TGTGCCAGCACCAGACAGGGGGCGCGAAATTCACCCCTCCACTTT.

In regard to this clone: The sample holds other DNA sequences that translate to the same CDR3. This chain connects TRBV15 to TRBJ1-1; 7 bases are shared with TRBD1. The V and J ends lost 0 bases and 3 bases, in that order; junction bases with no gene match: 4. CDR1 LNHNV and CDR2 YYDKDF come from the germline V gene (reference sequence). The CDR3 length is 15 residues. The chain's CDR3 is CATSRDRGRYTEAFF. The CDR3 DNA is TGTGCCACCAGCAGAGATAGGGGGCGATACACTGAAGCTTTCTTT. The variable domain in full, with the rest retrieved from reference TRBV15 and TRBJ1-1, is DAMVIQNPRYQVTQFGKPVTLSCSQTLNHNVMYWYQQKSSQAPKLLFHYYDKDFNNEADTPDNFQSRRPNTSFCFLDIRSPGLGDTAMYLCATSRDRGRYTEAFFGQGTRLTVV.